This TCR beta chain is from a study of T cells in Graves' hyperthyroidism and ophthalmopathy. Study findings and constraints: Ophthalmopathy could be told apart from stable hyperthyroidism with a 13 V-J model. In blood, most of the thyroid clonotypes expanded above 0.001 were also present.

Each person with ophthalmopathy scored at least 3 on the Clinical Activity Score, reached NOSPECS grade 4 or higher, and had been ill under 3 months. This clonotype was seen repeatedly, ten times or more. No antigen is known for it. Regions amplified from RNA transcripts were the TCR beta CDR3 regions. HTBI primers were used for first-round RT-PCR of the TCR CDR3. TCRdb independently ran MiXCR on the multiplex PCR reads; one entry per CDR3 protein. This table holds 450,000 to 650,000 distinct CDR3 sequences, over 15% found once. The sequencing input was blood. This clonotype was obtained from a woman aged 18-35 years with Graves' ophthalmopathy.

CDR3 region: CASSLPEGETEAFF. The CDR3 DNA reads as TGTGCCAGCAGTTTGCCGGAGGGGGAGACTGAAGCTTTCTTT. The J gene is TRBJ1-1, the V gene TRBV28; possibly TRBD1 for D (6 bases). CDR3 size: 14 residues. CDR1 is MDHEN, CDR2 SYDVKM, per germline. Trimming took off 3 bases at V and 5 bases at J, with 13 bases between the two ends.